This T cell receptor (beta chain) was profiled in a study of blood T cells in healthy people across ages. The germline V gene encodes CDR1 SGHDN and CDR2 FVKESK. V was clipped by 1 base and J by 5 bases, with 12 bases between them. The CDR3 has 14 amino acids. Sample-barcoded 5' priming and a J-beta primer mix drove a second PCR of 7 to 11 cycles. A tag from a template-switch adaptor with 12 random nucleotides marked each cDNA molecule. All samples yielded 2.5 million or more CDR3-containing paired-end reads. One entry per CDR3 protein, called by TCRdb with MiXCR from the 5' RACE reads. The table lists approximately 800,000 distinct CDR3 sequences, 35% to 40% of them singletons, with approximately 13% in the top ten. Roughly 10 milliliters of peripheral blood were drawn from each donor into EDTA-treated tubes. Each sample had at least 6.5 million PBMCs isolated.

The sample comprised blood. V and J are TRBV14 and TRBJ2-7; tentatively, D is TRBD1 (6 bases). This TCR was recovered from a man aged 18 to 30 in good health. Here the CDR3 DNA reads TGTGCCAGCAGCCAAGTTGGGGACACGGACGAGCAGTACTTC. Amino acid sequence: CASSQVGDTDEQYF. Complete variable domain (other parts from reference TRBV14 and TRBJ2-7): EAGVTQFPSHSVIEKGQTVTLRCDPISGHDNLYWYRRVMGKEIKFLLHFVKESKQDESGMPNNRFLAERTGGTYSTLKVQPAELEDSGVYFCASSQVGDTDEQYFGPGTRLTVT.